The 10 T cell receptor beta chains presented below share a single source sample, sequenced in a study of radiotherapy plus CTLA-4 blockade in lung cancer. Generated by immunoSEQ multiplex PCR, the TCRdb table keeps only in-frame clones and is missing some. Of 35,000 to 45,000 clones listed, more than 80% were seen once; the top ten hold approximately 6%. Sequencing was performed on peripheral blood, taken from a patient treated with radiotherapy plus ipilimumab. The receptors shown here come from a human donor with non-small cell lung cancer who had stable disease on radiotherapy plus ipilimumab.

The chain employs TRBV6-5 and TRBJ2-1; possible D gene TRBD1, 5 bases. CDR1 and CDR2 from the germline V gene are MNHEY and SVGAGI. CDR3 length equals 13 residues. V was clipped by 5 bases and J by 10 bases, with 15 bases between them. CDR3 sequence: CASSTSGHLEQFF. CDR3 sequence (DNA): TGTGCCAGCAGTACCTCAGGGCATCTGGAGCAGTTCTTC.

The chain carries TRBV4-1 and TRBJ1-6, with unresolved D. The CDR3 covers 14 residues. V shed 0 bases and J shed 9 bases, with 9 bases lying between them. Germline V gives CDR1 MGHRA, CDR2 YSYEKL. This CDR3 is CASSQDGVRSPLHF. The CDR3 bases are TGCGCCAGCAGCCAAGACGGGGTGCGTTCACCCCTCCACTTT.

This chain uses TRBV28 with TRBJ2-7; no definite D call. CDR1 and CDR2 from the germline V gene are MDHEN and SYDVKM. Trimming shortened V by 3 bases and J by 5 bases, and 14 bases separated the two germline ends. The CDR3 is 14 amino acids. CDR3 region: CASSFELPVNEQYF. The DNA for the CDR3 is TGTGCCAGCAGTTTCGAGCTCCCGGTTAACGAGCAGTACTTC.

This chain links TRBV5-1 with TRBJ2-7; the D is unclear. The CDR3 runs 15 residues. V was pared by 3 bases and J by 2 bases, with 15 bases between. Looked up from germline, CDR1 is SGHRS and CDR2 is YFSETQ. For the CDR3, the DNA is TGCGCCAGCAGCTCCCCCGACGGAGTTACCTACGAGCAGTACTTC. Translated: CASSSPDGVTYEQYF.

This chain links TRBV11-2 with TRBJ2-5; 11 positions match TRBD1. V lost 5 bases to trimming and J lost 4 bases; unmatched junction nucleotides: 9. Germline loops: CDR1 SGHAT, CDR2 FQNNGV. The CDR3 runs to 16 residues. CDR3 sequence: CASSTGTGGNRETQYF. CDR3 bases: TGTGCCAGCAGCACCGGGACAGGGGGGAATCGAGAGACCCAGTACTTC.

The rearrangement uses TRBV4-1 and TRBJ2-7, with D possibly being TRBD2 (6 bases). Between the trimmed V and J ends, which lost 1 base and 4 bases, there was a span of 11 bases. Germline V gives CDR1 MGHRA, CDR2 YSYEKL. The CDR3 consists of 14 residues. This chain's CDR3 is CASSQVGTSYEQYF. CDR3 sequence (DNA): TGCGCCAGCAGCCAAGTCGGGACTTCATACGAGCAGTACTTC.

The rearrangement links TRBV7-3 to TRBJ1-1; the D gene is possibly TRBD1 (6 bases). Per germline, CDR1 SGHTA and CDR2 FQGTGA. Between the trimmed V and J ends, which lost 0 bases and 1 base, there was a span of 15 bases. The CDR3 has 17 residues. The CDR3 region is CASSLTRAQGWNTEAFF. The CDR3 DNA follows: TGTGCCAGCAGCTTAACTAGGGCCCAGGGGTGGAACACTGAAGCTTTCTTT. Using reference TRBV7-3 and TRBJ1-1 for the parts outside the CDR3, the full variable domain is GAGVSQTPSNKVTEKGKYVELRCDPISGHTALYWYRQSLGQGPEFLIYFQGTGAADDSGLPNDRFFAVRPEGSVSTLKIQRTERGDSAVYLCASSLTRAQGWNTEAFFGQGTRLTVV.

The chain couples TRBV27 to TRBJ1-2; the match to TRBD1 covers 11 bases. The CDR3 length is 16 residues. J lost 0 bases, V lost 8 bases, and 8 bases had no gene match. Germline CDR1 is MNHEY and CDR2 is SMNVEV (reference sequence). Here the CDR3 DNA reads TGTGCCAGCCGTGCCCGGGACAGGGGGACTAACTATGGCTACACCTTC. Protein product: CASRARDRGTNYGYTF.

The chain uses TRBV19 and TRBJ1-1; 7 nucleotides match TRBD1. This CDR3 is 14 amino acids long. J was trimmed by 1 base and V by 7 bases; bases with no gene match: 6. Germline-derived CDR1 and CDR2 are LNHDA and SQIVND (reference sequence). CDR3 in amino acids: CASNNRGRNTEAFF. The CDR3 coding sequence is TGTGCCAGTAATAACAGGGGTCGGAACACTGAAGCTTTCTTT.

This sequence joins TRBV4-2 and TRBJ2-3, with D perhaps matching TRBD2 (6 bases). The CDR3 has 18 amino acids. Per germline, CDR1 LGHNA and CDR2 YNFKEQ. The ends were cut back, 0 bases at V and 4 bases at J, with 20 bases in the middle. CDR3 coding DNA: TGTGCCAGCAGCCAAGAGCCGGTCGGCAGGGAGGTGGCAGATACGCAGTATTTT. Protein product: CASSQEPVGREVADTQYF.